This note documents a single TCR beta chain sequence. The antigen remains undetermined. The sample belongs to a study of cytomegalovirus exposure and HLA in healthy donors. Study-wide context: Caucasian-associated ancestry cluster membership applied to just over 80% of around 400 genotyped donors. Study observations and caveats: It was reported that the classifier diagnosed cytomegalovirus status with high specificity and sensitivity in both the original and validation cohorts. A few V segments could not be told apart, such as TRBV6-2 and TRBV6-3, and were left out. In a later analysis, TCR beta V- and J-gene trimming was associated with a missense DCLRE1C variant.

This CDR3 is built from 14 residues. Trimming took 4 bases from V and 5 from J; bases not matched to a gene: 6. Germline V gives CDR1 SGHDT, CDR2 YYEEEE. The primer mix had 60 Vbeta and 13 Jbeta primers. Produced via immunoSEQ multiplex PCR; TCRdb's table is partial and in-frame only. In the table there are 270,000 or so clones, just over 85% of which are singletons. The gene calls are TRBV5-6 and TRBJ1-1, with 9 bases aligning to TRBD1. The sequence was collected from a man between 40 and 49 years old in good health and CMV-seropositive. Sample: PBMCs. The CDR3 nucleotides are TGTGCCAGCAGCATAAACAGGGGGCGGACTGAAGCTTTCTTT. Translating it yields CASSINRGRTEAFF.